This TCR beta chain appears in the sequencing data of a study of shared clonotypes between healthy human individuals (dated by TCRdb to 2020 to 2021). For the wider study: Three men and a couple of women, aged 18 to 49 years, made up the cohort. To estimate repertoire size and how much clonotype sharing occurs between individuals, the study deeply sequenced the blood TCR repertoires of roughly 5 healthy adults. Between about 0.94 and 8.9 billion PBMCs per donor were obtained by leukapheresis. To increase sequencing depth and limit assay-specific biases, TCR repertoire library preparation and sequencing were carried out by different laboratories using diverse techniques. For each donor, CD4 naive and CD4 memory were each run on three plates, CD8 naive on two plates, and CD8 memory on one plate. Here is what the overall study found, with its caveats: Rarefaction of sorted-subset datasets indicated incomplete sequencing despite the large sequencing depth. Compared with non-shared clonotypes, clonotypes shared by all four sorted-subset donors had higher generation probabilities. When a few donors were compared, the shared fraction of clonotypes was around 5% for naive CD4, around 4% for naive CD8, 2% to 2.5% for memory CD4, and around 0.4% for memory CD8. Based on pairwise subsampling, the degree of clonotype sharing among donors was expected to be affected by sequencing depth. Sampling was restricted to blood, and TCR repertoires in tissue are likely to differ from TCR repertoires in blood. Because the study included only a small number of donors, the genetic and exposure-history diversity represented was limited. Estimated clonotype richness was generally larger for naive than for memory subsets.

This clone was observed a single time. Its antigen remains unidentified. The sample holds no much larger clone one base away, and base qualities are not on file. CD8 naive samples were obtained by positive selection for CCR7 among CD45RO-negative cells, yielding a CD45RA+CCR7+ population from which TemRA cells were excluded. Healthy HIV-negative adults with no recently reported acute infections or vaccinations were included as donors. Every donor was a Caucasian adult living in Nashville, Tennessee, USA. Blood was collected by leukapheresis, and PBMCs were isolated by Ficoll-Histopaque density gradient centrifugation and then cryopreserved in liquid nitrogen vapor phase. Purity and quantity of every magnetically sorted T cell population were checked by analytical flow cytometry. From each sorted fraction, genomic DNA was isolated and quantified by UV absorbance on a Nanodrop 2000c. TCR CDR3 regions were amplified from genomic DNA by multiplex PCR using the deep immunoSEQ assay. Extracted genomic DNA from each cell subset was spread evenly across all wells of several immunoSEQ 96-well plates, with each plate serving as a replicate. For sorted subsets, each replicate PCR was loaded with 200 ng genomic DNA, equivalent to 25,000 to 35,000 T cell genomes. Purified libraries were quantified with a Qubit 3.0 fluorometer, sized on a Bioanalyzer 2100, and re-quantified with the KAPA Library Quantification kit. Every immunoSEQ 96-well plate was sequenced on a separate single-read 150-cycle Illumina NextSeq 550 flow cell. Per the original workflow: The immunoSEQ output contained only junctional sequences without quality scores, so filtering could not match that applied to full-length reads. To assign V/J genes and CDR3, sequences were annotated against IMGT germline references using PyIR, a Python wrapper for IgBLAST v1.9. Reads were filtered out if the reads had weak V/J assignments (E-value above 1e-6), no CDR3, stop codons, out-of-frame junctions, or ambiguous translated residues. V3J clonotypes were defined as sequences sharing an identical inferred V gene, J gene, and CDR3 amino acid sequence. Percentage overlap between repertoires was calculated by dividing the number of shared unique clonotypes by the size of the smaller repertoire. Three approaches were used to assess repertoire richness: RTK rarefaction, the Chao1 estimator, and Recon v2.1 estimates of unobserved clonotypes. Generation probabilities were computed with OLGA for all TCRbeta clonotypes obtained by the gDNA method from several donors. The table was pulled from immuneACCESS by TCRdb, which kept in-frame rearrangements only. Such tables lose some clones; where checked, under half of the loss comes from unresolved V genes, and the rest has no known cause. V and J calls and clone size are copied from that table; D and trimming were computed from the DNA. For this sample there are about 2.2 million clones; about 93% appear just once. The top ten clones comprise 1.5% to 2% of the sample.

Reading the germline V gene (reference sequence) gives CDR1 MNHEY and CDR2 SMNVEV. V is clipped by 3 bases and J by 2 bases, and the sequence between their germline boundaries is 16 bases long. Measured from the cysteine to the phenylalanine, the CDR3 is 16 residues long. Only CDR3 DNA is held: 48 bases, read in frame from base 1. The receptor comes from a young man in good health. Some clones in this sample may be carry-over from other donors' samples. Recombination connected TRBV27 to TRBJ1-1, and TRBD1 may be the D gene, going by 5 matching bases. The sequenced material came from naive CD8+ T cells from PBMCs. This specimen's cell subset or site label, per the study, means: CD45RA+CCR7+. The CDR3 protein is CASSFGFGQGNTEAFF. The base sequence is TGTGCCAGCAGTTTCGGGTTTGGGCAGGGAAACACTGAAGCTTTCTTT.